This T cell receptor (beta chain) was retrieved from a study of prognosis after radiotherapy for stage I lung cancer. About the research overall: Aged roughly 53 to 85 years, with a median of roughly 70 years, the patients were 13 men and about six women.

Multiplex PCR in two rounds served to amplify TCR beta CDR3 from genomic DNA. Used in first-round PCR were primers specific to each TRBV and TRBJ gene. Each CDR3 protein gets one entry after TCRdb re-called the multiplex PCR reads with MiXCR. Among approximately 51,000 distinct CDR3 sequences, under 45% were seen once, and the ten largest hold 9.2%. Germline loops: CDR1 DFQATT, CDR2 SNEGSKA (reference sequence). Between the trimmed V and J ends, which lost 2 bases and 8 bases, there was a span of 6 bases. The CDR3 totals 11 residues. At least ten counts were recorded for this clonotype. The antigen is unknown. Study-wide points: Patients with and without metastases reportedly differed in TRBV and TRBJ gene usage frequencies.

The specimen was PBMCs, collected before or after stereotactic body radiation therapy (not recorded which). This chain joins TRBV20-1 and TRBJ1-4, with D uncertain. This receptor was taken from a donor over 45 with non-small cell lung cancer. The CDR3 sequence: CSARILEKLFF. The CDR3, as DNA: TGCAGTGCTAGAATTCTCGAAAAACTGTTTTTT.